This T cell receptor beta chain was identified during a study of tumor-infiltrating lymphocytes in oesophageal squamous cell carcinoma. V lost 4 bases, J lost 5 bases, and 9 bases stayed unmatched. CDR1 and CDR2 (germline): LGHDT, YNNKEL (reference sequence). The CDR3 runs 18 residues. Via MiXCR, TCRdb re-called the PCR reads, giving one row per CDR3 protein. The data hold some 20,000 distinct CDR3 sequences, with roughly 41% observed a single time. The chain uses TRBV3-1 and TRBJ2-2; 14 bases agree with TRBD2. This clonotype was obtained from a male donor with esophageal squamous cell carcinoma. The sample consisted of normal esophageal tissue next to the tumor. CDR3 in amino acids: CASSPSGTSGSQTGELFF. Here the CDR3 DNA reads TGTGCCAGCAGCCCCTCCGGGACTAGCGGGAGTCAGACCGGGGAGCTGTTTTTT. Using reference TRBV3-1 and TRBJ2-2 for the parts outside the CDR3, the full variable domain is DTAVSQTPKYLVTQMGNDKSIKCEQNLGHDTMYWYKQDSKKFLKIMFSYNNKELIINETVPNRFSPKSPDKAHLNLHINSLELGDSAVYFCASSPSGTSGSQTGELFFGEGSRLTVL.